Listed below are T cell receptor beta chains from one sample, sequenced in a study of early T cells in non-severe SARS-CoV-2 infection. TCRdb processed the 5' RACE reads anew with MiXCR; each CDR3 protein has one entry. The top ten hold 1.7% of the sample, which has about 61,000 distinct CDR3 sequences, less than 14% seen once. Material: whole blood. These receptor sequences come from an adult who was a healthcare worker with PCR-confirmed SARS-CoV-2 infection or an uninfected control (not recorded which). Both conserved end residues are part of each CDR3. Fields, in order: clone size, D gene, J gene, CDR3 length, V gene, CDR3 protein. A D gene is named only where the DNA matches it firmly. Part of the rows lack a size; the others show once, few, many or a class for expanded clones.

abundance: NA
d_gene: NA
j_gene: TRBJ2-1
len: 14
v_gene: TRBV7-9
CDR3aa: CASSLIRGNSEQFF

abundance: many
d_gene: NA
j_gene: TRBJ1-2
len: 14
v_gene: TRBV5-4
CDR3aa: CASSLMREDYGYTF

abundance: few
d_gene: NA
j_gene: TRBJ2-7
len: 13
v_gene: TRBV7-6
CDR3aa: CASSIKTANEQYF

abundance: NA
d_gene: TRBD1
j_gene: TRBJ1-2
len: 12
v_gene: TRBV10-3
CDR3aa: CAIRGQGYGYTF

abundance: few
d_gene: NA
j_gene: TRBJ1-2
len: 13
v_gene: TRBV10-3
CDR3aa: CATPADEGAGYTF

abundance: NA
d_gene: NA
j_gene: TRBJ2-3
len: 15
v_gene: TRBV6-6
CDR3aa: CASSYRTPSTDTQYF

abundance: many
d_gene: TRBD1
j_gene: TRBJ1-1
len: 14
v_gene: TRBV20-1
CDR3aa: CSARSGTVNTEAFF

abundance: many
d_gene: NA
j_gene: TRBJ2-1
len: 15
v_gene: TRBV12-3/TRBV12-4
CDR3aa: CASSLRGLTYNEQFF

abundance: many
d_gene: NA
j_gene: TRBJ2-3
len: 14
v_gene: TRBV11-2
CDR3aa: CASSLVQGPDTQYF

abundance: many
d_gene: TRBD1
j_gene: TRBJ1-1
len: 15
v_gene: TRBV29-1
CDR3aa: CSVEERTGGHTEAFF

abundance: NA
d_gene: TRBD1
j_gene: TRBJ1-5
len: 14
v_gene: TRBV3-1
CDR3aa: CASSRQGANQPQHF

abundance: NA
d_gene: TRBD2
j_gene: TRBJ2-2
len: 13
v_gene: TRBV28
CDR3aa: CAPPSGGTGELFF

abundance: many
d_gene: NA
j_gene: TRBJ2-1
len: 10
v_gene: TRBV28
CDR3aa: CASSLNEQFF

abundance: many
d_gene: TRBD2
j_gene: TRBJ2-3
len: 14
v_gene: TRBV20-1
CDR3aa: CSAKPGTSGVSQYF

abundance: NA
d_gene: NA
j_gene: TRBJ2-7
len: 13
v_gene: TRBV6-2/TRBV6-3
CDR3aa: CASGPGSRYEQYF

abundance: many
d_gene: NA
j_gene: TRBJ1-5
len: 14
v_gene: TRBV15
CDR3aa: CATSRGPQDQPQHF

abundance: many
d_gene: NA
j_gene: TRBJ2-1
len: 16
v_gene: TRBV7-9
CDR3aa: CASSLGVASSYNEQFF

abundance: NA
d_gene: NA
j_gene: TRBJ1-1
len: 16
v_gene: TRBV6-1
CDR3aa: CASSESRVRIDTEAFF

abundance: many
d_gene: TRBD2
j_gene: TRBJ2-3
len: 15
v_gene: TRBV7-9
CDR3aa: CASSLSGLETDTQYF

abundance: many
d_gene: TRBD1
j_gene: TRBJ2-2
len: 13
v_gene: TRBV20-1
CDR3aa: CSASTGVSGELFF

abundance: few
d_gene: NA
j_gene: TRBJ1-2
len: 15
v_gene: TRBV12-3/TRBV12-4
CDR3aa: CASSMEGIPVYGYTF

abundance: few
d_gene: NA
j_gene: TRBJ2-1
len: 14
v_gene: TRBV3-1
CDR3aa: CASSRTPGFHEQFF

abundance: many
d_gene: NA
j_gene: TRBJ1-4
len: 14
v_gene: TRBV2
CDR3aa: CASSDRTSAVKPYF

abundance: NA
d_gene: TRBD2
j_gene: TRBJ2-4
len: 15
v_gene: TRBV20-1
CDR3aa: CSARDPREGPNIQYF

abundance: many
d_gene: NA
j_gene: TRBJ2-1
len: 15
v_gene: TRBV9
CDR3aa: CASSVGTQSYNEQFF

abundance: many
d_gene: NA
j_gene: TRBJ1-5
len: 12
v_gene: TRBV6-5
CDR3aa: CASDRENQPQHF

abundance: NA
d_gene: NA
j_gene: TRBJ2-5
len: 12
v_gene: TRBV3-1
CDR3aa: CASIGAIETQYF

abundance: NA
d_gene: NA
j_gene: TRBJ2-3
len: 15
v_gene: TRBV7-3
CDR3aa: CASSLLAESTDTQYF

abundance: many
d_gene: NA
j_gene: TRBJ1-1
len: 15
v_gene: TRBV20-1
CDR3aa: CSASPAGRMNTEAFF

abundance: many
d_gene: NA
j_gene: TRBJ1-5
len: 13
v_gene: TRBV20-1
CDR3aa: CSASRGSRQPQHF

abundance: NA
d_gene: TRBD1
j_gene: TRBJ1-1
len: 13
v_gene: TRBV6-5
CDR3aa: CASTRQGGAEAFF

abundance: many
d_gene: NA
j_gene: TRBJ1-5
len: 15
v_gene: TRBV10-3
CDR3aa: CAISGDQNSNQPQHF

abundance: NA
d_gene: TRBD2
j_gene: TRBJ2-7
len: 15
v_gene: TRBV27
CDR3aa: CASSLLGGGLVEQYF

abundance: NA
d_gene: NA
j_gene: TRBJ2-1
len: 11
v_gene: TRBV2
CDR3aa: CASSGRNEQFF

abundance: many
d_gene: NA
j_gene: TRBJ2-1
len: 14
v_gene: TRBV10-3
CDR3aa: CAIGDDRGGNEQFF

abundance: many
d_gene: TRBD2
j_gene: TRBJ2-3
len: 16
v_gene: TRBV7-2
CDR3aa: CASSLAKTSGGDTQYF

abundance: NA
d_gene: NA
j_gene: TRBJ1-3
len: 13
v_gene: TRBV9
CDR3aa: CASSVGNGNTIYF

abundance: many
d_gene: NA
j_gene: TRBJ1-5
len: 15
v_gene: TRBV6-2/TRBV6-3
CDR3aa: CASSYPRGGSQPQHF

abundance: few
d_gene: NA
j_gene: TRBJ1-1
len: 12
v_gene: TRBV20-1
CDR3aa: CSALRTDVEAFF

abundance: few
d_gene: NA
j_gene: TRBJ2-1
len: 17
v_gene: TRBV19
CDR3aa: CASSMEGAGPTYNEQFF

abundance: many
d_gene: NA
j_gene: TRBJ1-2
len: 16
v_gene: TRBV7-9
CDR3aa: CASEETASYGDYGYTF

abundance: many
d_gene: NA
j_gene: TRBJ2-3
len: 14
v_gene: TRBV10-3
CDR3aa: CAISGGTFQDTQYF

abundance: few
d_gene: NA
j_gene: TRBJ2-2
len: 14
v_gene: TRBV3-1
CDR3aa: CASSQGAATGELFF

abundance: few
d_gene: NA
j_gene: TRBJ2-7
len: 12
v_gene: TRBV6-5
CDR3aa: CASSYSKGEQYF

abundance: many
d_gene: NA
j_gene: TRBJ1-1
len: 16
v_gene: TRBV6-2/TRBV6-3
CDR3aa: CASRDGGAPPNTEAFF

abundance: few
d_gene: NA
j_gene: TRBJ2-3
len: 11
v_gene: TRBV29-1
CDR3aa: CSVGVGDTQYF

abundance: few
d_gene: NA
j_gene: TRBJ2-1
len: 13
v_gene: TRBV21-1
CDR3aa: CASIYDQRQGEFF

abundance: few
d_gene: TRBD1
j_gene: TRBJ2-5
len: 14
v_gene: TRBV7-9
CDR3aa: CASSPRDRRFAQYF

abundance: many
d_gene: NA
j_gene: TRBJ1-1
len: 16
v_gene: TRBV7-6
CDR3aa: CASSLVQGPMNTEAFF

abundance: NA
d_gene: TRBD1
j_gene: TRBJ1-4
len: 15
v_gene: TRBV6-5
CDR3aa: CASSPLGQGNEKLFF

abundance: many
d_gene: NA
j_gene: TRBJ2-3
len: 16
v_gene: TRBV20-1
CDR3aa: CSASPPRGSATDTQYF

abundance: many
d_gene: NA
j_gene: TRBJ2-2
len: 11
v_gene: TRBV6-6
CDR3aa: CACQLTGELFF

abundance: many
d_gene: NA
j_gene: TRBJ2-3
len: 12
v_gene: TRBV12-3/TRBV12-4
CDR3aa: CATAGGADTQYF

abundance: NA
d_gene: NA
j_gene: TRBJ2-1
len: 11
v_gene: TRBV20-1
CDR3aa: CSARVVDEQFF

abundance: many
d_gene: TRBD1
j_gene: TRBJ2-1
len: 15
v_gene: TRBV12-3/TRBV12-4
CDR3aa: CASSRGTGRINEQFF

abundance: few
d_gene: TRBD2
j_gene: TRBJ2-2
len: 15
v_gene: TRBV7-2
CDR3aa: CASSLRIAGAGELFF

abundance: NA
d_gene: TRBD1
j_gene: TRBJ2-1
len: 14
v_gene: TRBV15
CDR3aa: CATSGDRGYNEQFF